This T cell receptor (beta chain) is drawn from a study of shared clonotypes between healthy human individuals. Study findings and constraints: It was the non-shared clonotypes that had lower generation probabilities than clonotypes shared by all four donors.

Each subset's genomic DNA was split evenly across several immunoSEQ plates. When replicate PCRs were run on sorted subsets, they used about 220 ng DNA, 30,000 to 35,000 T cell genomes. The repertoire was sequenced with immunoSEQ multiplex PCR; TCRdb's copy has only in-frame clones and lacks some. The sample lists 500,000 or so clones; around 95% were seen once. CD45RA+ naive and CD45RA-negative memory subsets were separated from CD4+ cells. About this clone itself: Its antigen is unidentified.

V lost 2 bases, J lost 6 bases, and 4 bases stayed unmatched. The CDR3 consists of 15 residues. Germline values: CDR1 MDHEN, CDR2 SYDVKM. The TCR sequence derives from a woman in her twenties or thirties in good health. Sequenced sample: naive CD4+ T cells sorted from blood. Subset of the sample: CD45RA+ positively selected. The J gene is TRBJ2-2, the V gene TRBV28; 9 bases align to TRBD1. CDR3 DNA sequence: TGTGCCAGCAGTTTAGGGGACAGGGCTTCCGGGGAGCTGTTTTTT. The encoded protein is CASSLGDRASGELFF.